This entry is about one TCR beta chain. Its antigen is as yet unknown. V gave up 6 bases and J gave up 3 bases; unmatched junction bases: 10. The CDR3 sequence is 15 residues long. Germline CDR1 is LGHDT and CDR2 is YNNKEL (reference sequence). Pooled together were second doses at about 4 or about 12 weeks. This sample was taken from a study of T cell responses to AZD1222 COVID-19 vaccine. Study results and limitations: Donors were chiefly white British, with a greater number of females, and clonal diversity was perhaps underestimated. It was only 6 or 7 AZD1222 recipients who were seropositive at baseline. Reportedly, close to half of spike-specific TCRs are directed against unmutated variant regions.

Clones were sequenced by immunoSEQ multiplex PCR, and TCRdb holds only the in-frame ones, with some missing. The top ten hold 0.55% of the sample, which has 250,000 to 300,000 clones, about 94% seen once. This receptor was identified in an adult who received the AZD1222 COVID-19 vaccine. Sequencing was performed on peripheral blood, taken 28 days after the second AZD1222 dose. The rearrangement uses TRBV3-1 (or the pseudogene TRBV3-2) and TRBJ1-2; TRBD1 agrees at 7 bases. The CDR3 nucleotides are TGTGCCAGCAGTCAACAGGGGCGGATTGACTATGGCTACACCTTC. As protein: CASSQQGRIDYGYTF.